These 10 T cell receptor beta chains came from one sample sequenced in a study of graft-versus-host responses after intestinal transplantation. Their recognized antigens are unknown. The repertoire was sequenced with immunoSEQ multiplex PCR; TCRdb's copy has only in-frame clones and lacks some. The sample includes approximately 90,000 clones, about 90% seen only once; the top ten take around 6%. Sequenced material: unstimulated CD8+ T cells sorted from spleen or lymph node cells, taken before intestinal transplant. These TCRs come from a human donor who received an intestinal transplant.

J is TRBJ2-1 and V is TRBV7-9, with 9 bases aligning to TRBD2. Looked up from germline, CDR1 is SEHNR and CDR2 is FQNEAQ (reference sequence). Unmatched junction bases numbered 2, after V lost 2 bases and J lost 3 bases. This CDR3 is built from 15 residues. CDR3 DNA: TGTGCCAGCAGCTTATTAGCGGGAGACTACAATGAGCAGTTCTTC. Its protein product is CASSLLAGDYNEQFF.

The V and J genes are TRBV27 and TRBJ2-5; TRBD1 matches at 10 bases. The germline V gene has CDR1 MNHEY and CDR2 SMNVEV (reference sequence). J gave up 9 bases and V 2 bases, and 9 bases lay outside the gene matches. The CDR3 runs to 15 residues. CDR3 amino acids: CASSLMTGGSGAQYF. As DNA, the CDR3 is TGTGCCAGCAGTTTAATGACAGGGGGCAGTGGTGCCCAGTACTTC.

The chain employs TRBV7-9 and TRBJ2-1; the D call may be TRBD1 or TRBD2 (5 bases each). Germline V lookup: CDR1 SEHNR, CDR2 FQNEAQ (reference sequence). The CDR3 spans 12 residues. Trimming removed 2 bases at V and 10 bases at J, with 9 bases between. CDR3 bases: TGTGCCAGCAGCTTAAGTCGGGGCGAGCAGTTCTTC. It is translated as CASSLSRGEQFF.

This chain connects TRBV27 to TRBJ2-2; TRBD1 aligns across 8 bases. Trimming removed 5 bases from V and 4 bases from J; junction bases left unmatched: 3. CDR3 length equals 14 residues. Looked up from germline, CDR1 is MNHEY and CDR2 is SMNVEV (reference sequence). This chain's CDR3 is CASSLGQGTGELFF. The CDR3 bases are TGTGCCAGCAGTCTCGGACAGGGCACCGGGGAGCTGTTTTTT.

V usage is TRBV13 and J usage is TRBJ1-1, with D tentatively TRBD1 (6 bases). CDR1 and CDR2 from the germline V gene are PRHDT and FYEKMQ (reference sequence). CDR3 length: 15 residues. V lost 5 bases to trimming and J lost 5 bases, with 18 bases between them. The CDR3 DNA is TGTGCCAGCAGCCTCTTTACAGGGTATAGAACTGAAGCTTTCTTT. This gives the protein CASSLFTGYRTEAFF.

The chain couples TRBV27 to TRBJ2-1; unclear D gene. Trimming took off 3 bases at V and 8 bases at J, with 14 bases between the two ends. From germline, CDR1 is MNHEY and CDR2 SMNVEV (reference sequence). The length of the CDR3 is 14 residues. Here the CDR3 DNA reads TGTGCCAGCAGTTTCTTTTTAAGTGGCTATGAGCAGTTCTTC. It is translated as CASSFFLSGYEQFF.

The CDR3 nucleotides read TGTGCCAGCAGTACAGCCCCGGGACAGGAGTACTTC. Residues: CASSTAPGQEYF. The rearrangement uses TRBV5-6 and TRBJ2-7; 8 nucleotides align to TRBD1. Germline CDR1 reads SGHDT; CDR2 reads YYEEEE. J was trimmed by 11 bases and V by 5 bases; bases with no gene match: 9. The CDR3 runs to 12 residues.

J is TRBJ1-5 and V is TRBV19; D call uncertain. CDR1 and CDR2 (germline): LNHDA, SQIVND (reference sequence). The CDR3 spans 15 residues. V lost 7 bases to trimming and J lost 0 bases, with 13 bases between them. Here the CDR3 reads CASNTELYSNQPQHF. CDR3 nucleotide sequence: TGTGCCAGTAATACGGAGTTGTATAGCAATCAGCCCCAGCATTTT.

This chain uses TRBV15 with TRBJ1-3; tentative D call: TRBD1 (6 bases). The CDR3 extends over 18 amino acids. Trimming took off 1 base at V and 0 bases at J, with 16 bases between the two ends. Germline values: CDR1 LNHNV, CDR2 YYDKDF (reference sequence). CDR3 sequence reads: CATSRVPFPDSSGNTIYF. The CDR3, as DNA: TGTGCCACCAGCAGAGTTCCCTTCCCGGACAGCTCTGGAAACACCATATATTTT.

The rearrangement joins TRBV2 to TRBJ1-1; 7 bases are a match to TRBD1. This CDR3 contains 12 residues. Germline CDR1 is SNHLY and CDR2 is FYNNEI. With 7 bases clipped from V and 6 bases from J, the junction kept 5 bases outside the gene matches. DNA for the CDR3: TGTGCCAGCATAGACAGGGAGCCTGAAGCTTTCTTT. Its protein product is CASIDREPEAFF.